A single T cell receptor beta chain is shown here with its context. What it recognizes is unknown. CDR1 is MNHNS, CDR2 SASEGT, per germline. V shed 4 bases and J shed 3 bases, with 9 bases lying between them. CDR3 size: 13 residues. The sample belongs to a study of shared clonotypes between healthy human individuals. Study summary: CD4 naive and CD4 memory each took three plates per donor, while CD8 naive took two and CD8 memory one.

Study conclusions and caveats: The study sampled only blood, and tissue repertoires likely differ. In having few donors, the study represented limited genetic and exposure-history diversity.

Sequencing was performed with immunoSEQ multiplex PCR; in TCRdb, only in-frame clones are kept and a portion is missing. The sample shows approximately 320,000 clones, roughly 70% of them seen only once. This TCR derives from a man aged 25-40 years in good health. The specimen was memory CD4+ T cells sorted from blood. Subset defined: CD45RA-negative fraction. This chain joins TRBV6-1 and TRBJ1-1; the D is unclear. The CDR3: CASSAKVDTEAFF. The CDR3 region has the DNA TGTGCCAGCAGTGCCAAAGTAGACACTGAAGCTTTCTTT.